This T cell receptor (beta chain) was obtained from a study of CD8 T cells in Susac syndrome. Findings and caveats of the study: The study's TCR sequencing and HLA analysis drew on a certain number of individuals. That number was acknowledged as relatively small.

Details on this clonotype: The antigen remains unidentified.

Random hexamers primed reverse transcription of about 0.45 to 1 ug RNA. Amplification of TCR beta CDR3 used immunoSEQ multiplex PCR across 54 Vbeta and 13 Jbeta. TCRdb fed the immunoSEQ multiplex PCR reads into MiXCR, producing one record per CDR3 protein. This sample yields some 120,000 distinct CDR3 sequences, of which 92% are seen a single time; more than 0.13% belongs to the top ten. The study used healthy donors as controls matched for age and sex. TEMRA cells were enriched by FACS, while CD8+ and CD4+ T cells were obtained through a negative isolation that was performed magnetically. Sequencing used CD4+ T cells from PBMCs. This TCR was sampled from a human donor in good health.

The CDR3 DNA reads as TGTGCCAGCAGCCAAGGGACAGGGTCTACACCCCTCCACTTT. The encoded protein is CASSQGTGSTPLHF. The rearrangement links TRBV3-1 to TRBJ1-6, with 8 bases that match TRBD1. V shed 1 base and J 11 bases; nucleotides not matched to a gene: 4. Germline V lookup: CDR1 LGHDT, CDR2 YNNKEL (reference sequence). CDR3 length equals 14 residues.